The 9 T cell receptor beta chains in this list originate from one sample, sequenced in a study of blood T cell repertoires in COVID-19. Repertoires were generated with immunoSEQ multiplex PCR, while TCRdb's copy carries only in-frame clones and drops some. Here the sample spans some 110,000 clones, 70% to 80% being singletons. The sequenced sample was peripheral blood. These receptors were collected from a man in his sixties or seventies with acute or convalescent COVID-19.

This chain connects TRBV19 to TRBJ2-3, with 14 bases aligning to TRBD2. The J segment lost 6 bases and the V segment lost 4 bases, leaving 9 bases of the junction unmatched. Looked up from germline, CDR1 is LNHDA and CDR2 is SQIVND (reference sequence). The CDR3 runs to 17 residues. The CDR3 DNA reads as TGTGCCAGTAGTAAGGGACTAGCGGGAGATTATCCGGATACGCAGTATTTT. This sequence encodes CASSKGLAGDYPDTQYF.

The rearrangement links TRBV3-1 (or the pseudogene TRBV3-2) to TRBJ1-2; 9 bases match TRBD1. This CDR3 contains 14 residues. V lost 1 base, J lost 3 bases, and 0 bases stayed unmatched. Germline lookup yields CDR1 LGHDT and CDR2 YNNKEL (reference sequence). CDR3 nucleotides: TGTGCCAGCAGCCAAGGGACAGGGGACTATGGCTACACCTTC. Its translation: CASSQGTGDYGYTF.

This sequence joins TRBV7-2 and TRBJ2-2; 14 bases agree with TRBD2. CDR1 is SGHTA and CDR2 is FQGNSA in the germline V gene. V was pared by 6 bases and J by 2 bases, with 5 bases of the junction left unmatched. The length of the CDR3 is 17 residues. This CDR3 is CASRYGLAGGNTGELFF. CDR3 bases: TGTGCCAGCAGATACGGACTAGCGGGAGGTAACACCGGGGAGCTGTTTTTT.

The V and J genes are TRBV11-2 and TRBJ2-7; TRBD2 matches at 7 bases. The CDR3 is 15 residues long. Trimming took 1 base from V and 6 from J; bases not matched to a gene: 9. Germline CDR1 SGHAT, CDR2 FQNNGV. The chain's CDR3 is CASSLAIGGLVEQYF. The CDR3 bases are TGTGCCAGCAGCTTAGCTATCGGGGGGTTGGTCGAGCAGTACTTC.

The chain is built from TRBV6-6 and TRBJ1-6; D remains ambiguous. The V and J ends lost 10 bases and 5 bases respectively, with 15 bases between them. The germline CDR1 and CDR2 sequences are MNHNY and SVGAGI (reference sequence). The CDR3 is 14 residues long. The CDR3 is CATTPRVNNSPLHF. The CDR3 DNA sequence: TGTGCCACCACCCCTCGGGTAAATAATTCACCCCTCCACTTT.

This chain links TRBV5-1 with TRBJ1-5; D is unresolved. V was trimmed by 0 bases and J by 6 bases, leaving 13 bases between them. CDR1 is SGHRS, CDR2 YFSETQ, per germline. The CDR3 consists of 15 residues. The CDR3 region is CASSLDPQGGQPQHF. DNA for the CDR3: TGCGCCAGCAGCTTGGACCCTCAAGGCGGTCAGCCCCAGCATTTT.

This clone was detected once. The chain links TRBV6-2 or TRBV6-3 to TRBJ2-7; 9 nucleotides agree with TRBD2. V was pared by 6 bases and J by 4 bases, with 13 bases of the junction left unmatched. The CDR3 consists of 16 residues. Per germline, CDR1 MNHEY and CDR2 SVGEGT. The CDR3 region has the DNA TGTGCCAGCAGCCGGAGTCCCCCGGGACTAGCATACGAGCAGTACTTC. Protein product: CASSRSPPGLAYEQYF.

The J gene is TRBJ1-6, the V gene TRBV5-1, with D unresolved. CDR3 length: 14 residues. The germline gives CDR1 SGHRS, CDR2 YFSETQ. Trimming left V 3 bases short and J 0 bases short, with 4 bases between. The CDR3 loop is CASSSSSYNSPLHF. The CDR3 DNA reads as TGCGCCAGCAGCTCGAGCTCCTATAATTCACCCCTCCACTTT. Supplemented by reference TRBV5-1 and TRBJ1-6, the full variable domain reads KAGVTQTPRYLIKTRGQQVTLSCSPISGHRSVSWYQQTPGQGLQFLFEYFSETQRNKGNFPGRFSGRQFSNSRSEMNVSTLELGDSALYLCASSSSSYNSPLHFGNGTRLTVT.

The chain is built from TRBV10-3 and TRBJ2-2; 11 bases align to TRBD2. In germline, CDR1 is ENHRY, CDR2 SYGVKD. V shed 2 bases and J 5 bases; nucleotides not matched to a gene: 4. CDR3 length: 16 amino acids. For the CDR3, the DNA is TGTGCCATCAGTGAGCGGCTAGCGGGAGGTACCGGGGAGCTGTTTTTT. Its translation: CAISERLAGGTGELFF.